This TCR beta chain was obtained from a study of shared clonotypes between healthy human individuals. Overall study findings and caveats: Rarefaction curves obtained for sorted subsets showed sequencing incomplete despite large depth.

Clones were sequenced by immunoSEQ multiplex PCR, and TCRdb holds only the in-frame ones, with some missing. This table has hundreds of thousands of clones, about three quarters appearing once. In the case of this clone: Its specificity is not known.

Losses at the gene ends were 7 bases for V and 7 bases for J; bases not matched to a gene: 10. This CDR3 is built from 17 residues. Germline V gives CDR1 MDHEN, CDR2 SYDVKM. Material: memory CD4+ T cells sorted from blood. The subset denotes: CD45RA-negative fraction. The chain combines TRBV28 with TRBJ2-2, with 15 positions matching TRBD2. This TCR derives from a woman in her twenties or thirties in good health. The CDR3 nucleotides read TGTGCCAGCAAAATAAAAGGACTAGCGGGAGGGAACGGGGAGCTGTTTTTT. It translates to CASKIKGLAGGNGELFF.